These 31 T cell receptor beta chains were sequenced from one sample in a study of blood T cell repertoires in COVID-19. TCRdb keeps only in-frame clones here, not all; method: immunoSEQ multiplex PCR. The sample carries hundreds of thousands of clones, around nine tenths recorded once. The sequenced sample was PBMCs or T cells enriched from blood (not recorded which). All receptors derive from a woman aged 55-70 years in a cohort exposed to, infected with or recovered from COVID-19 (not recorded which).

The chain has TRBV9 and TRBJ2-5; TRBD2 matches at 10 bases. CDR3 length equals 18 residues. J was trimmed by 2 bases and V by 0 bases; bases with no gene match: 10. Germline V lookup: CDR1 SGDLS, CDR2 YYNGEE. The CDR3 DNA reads TGTGCCAGCAGCGTAGGGACCCTAGCGGGAGAGGAGCAAGAGACCCAGTACTTC. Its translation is CASSVGTLAGEEQETQYF.

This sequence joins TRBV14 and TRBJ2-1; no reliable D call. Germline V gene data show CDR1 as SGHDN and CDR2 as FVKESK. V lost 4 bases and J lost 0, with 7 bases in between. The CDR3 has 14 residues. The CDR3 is CASSPVSSYNEQFF. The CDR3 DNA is TGTGCCAGCAGCCCGGTTAGCTCCTACAATGAGCAGTTCTTC.

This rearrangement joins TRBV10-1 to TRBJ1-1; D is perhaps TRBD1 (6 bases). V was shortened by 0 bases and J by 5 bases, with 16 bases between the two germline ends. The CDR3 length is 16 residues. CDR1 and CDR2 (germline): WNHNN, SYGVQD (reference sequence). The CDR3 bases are TGCGCCAGCAGTGAGTCGAAGGGGGGGGCCTGGACTGAAGCTTTCTTT. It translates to CASSESKGGAWTEAFF.

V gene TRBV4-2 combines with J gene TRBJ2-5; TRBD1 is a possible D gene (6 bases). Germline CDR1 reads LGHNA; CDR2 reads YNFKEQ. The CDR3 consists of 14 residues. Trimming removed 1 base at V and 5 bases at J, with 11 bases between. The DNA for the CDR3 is TGTGCCAGCAGCCAAGGGGGGCAGGGTGAGACCCAGTACTTC. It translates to CASSQGGQGETQYF.

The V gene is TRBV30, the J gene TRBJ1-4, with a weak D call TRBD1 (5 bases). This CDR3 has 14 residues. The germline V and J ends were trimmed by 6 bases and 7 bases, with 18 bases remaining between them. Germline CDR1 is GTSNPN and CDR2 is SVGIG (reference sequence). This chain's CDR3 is CACSPRAKFEKLFF. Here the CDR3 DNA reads TGTGCCTGCTCTCCCAGGGCGAAGTTTGAAAAACTGTTTTTT.

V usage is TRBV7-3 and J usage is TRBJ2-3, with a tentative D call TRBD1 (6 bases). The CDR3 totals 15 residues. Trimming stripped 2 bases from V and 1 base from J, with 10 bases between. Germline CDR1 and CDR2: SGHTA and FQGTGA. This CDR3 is CASSLEGVRTDTQYF. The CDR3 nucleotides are TGTGCCAGCAGCTTAGAGGGGGTCCGCACAGATACGCAGTATTTT. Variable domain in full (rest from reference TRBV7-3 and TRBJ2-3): GAGVSQTPSNKVTEKGKYVELRCDPISGHTALYWYRQSLGQGPEFLIYFQGTGAADDSGLPNDRFFAVRPEGSVSTLKIQRTERGDSAVYLCASSLEGVRTDTQYFGPGTRLTVL.

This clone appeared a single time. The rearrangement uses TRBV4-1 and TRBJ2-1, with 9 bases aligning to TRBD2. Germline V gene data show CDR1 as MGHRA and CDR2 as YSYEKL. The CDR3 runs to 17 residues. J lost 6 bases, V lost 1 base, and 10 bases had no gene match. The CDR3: CASSQAASSGIVNEQFF. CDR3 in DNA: TGCGCCAGCAGCCAAGCGGCGTCTAGCGGGATTGTCAATGAGCAGTTCTTC.

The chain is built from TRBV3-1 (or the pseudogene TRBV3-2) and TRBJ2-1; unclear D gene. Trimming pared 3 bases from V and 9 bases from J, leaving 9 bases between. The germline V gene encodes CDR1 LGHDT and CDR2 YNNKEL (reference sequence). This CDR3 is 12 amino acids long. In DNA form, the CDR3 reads TGTGCCAGCAGCCATGTAAGAGGTGAGCAGTTCTTC. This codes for CASSHVRGEQFF.

The CDR3 reads CASSFPGHGGYTF. The CDR3 DNA reads as TGTGCCAGCAGTTTCCCGGGACACGGCGGCTACACCTTC. V is TRBV28 and J is TRBJ1-2, with TRBD1 as a possible D gene (6 bases). The CDR3 contains 13 residues. Germline CDR1 reads MDHEN; CDR2 reads SYDVKM. V was cut by 3 bases and J by 8 bases, with 13 bases left in between.

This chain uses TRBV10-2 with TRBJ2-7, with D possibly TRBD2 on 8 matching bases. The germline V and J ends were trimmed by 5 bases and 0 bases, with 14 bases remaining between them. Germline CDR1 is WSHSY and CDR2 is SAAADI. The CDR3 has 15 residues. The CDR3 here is CASSRGGQLSYEQYF. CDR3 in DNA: TGCGCCAGCAGTCGGGGGGGACAGCTCTCCTACGAGCAGTACTTC.

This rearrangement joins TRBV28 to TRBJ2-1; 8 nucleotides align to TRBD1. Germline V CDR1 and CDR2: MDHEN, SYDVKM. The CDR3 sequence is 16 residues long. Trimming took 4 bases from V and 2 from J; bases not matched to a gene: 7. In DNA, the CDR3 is TGTGCCAGCAGTTCGCAGGGGGCGAGGGCCTACAATGAGCAGTTCTTC. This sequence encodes CASSSQGARAYNEQFF. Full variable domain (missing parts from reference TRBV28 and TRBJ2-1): DVKVTQSSRYLVKRTGEKVFLECVQDMDHENMFWYRQDPGLGLRLIYFSYDVKMKEKGDIPEGYSVSREKKERFSLILESASTNQTSMYLCASSSQGARAYNEQFFGPGTRLTVL.

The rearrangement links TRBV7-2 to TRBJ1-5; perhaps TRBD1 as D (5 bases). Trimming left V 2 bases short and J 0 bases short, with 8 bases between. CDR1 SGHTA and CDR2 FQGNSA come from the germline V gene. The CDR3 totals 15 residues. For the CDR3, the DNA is TGTGCCAGCAGCTTACGGGGGTCTAGCAATCAGCCCCAGCATTTT. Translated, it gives CASSLRGSSNQPQHF.

CDR3 loop: CASSPIRFNYGYTF. CDR3 nucleotide sequence: TGTGCCAGCAGCCCCATCAGATTTAACTATGGCTACACCTTC. This chain links TRBV6-2 or TRBV6-3 with TRBJ1-2; no firm D call. Germline V lookup: CDR1 MNHEY, CDR2 SVGEGT. Trimming took 6 bases from V and 1 from J, leaving 12 bases between them. The CDR3 has 14 residues.

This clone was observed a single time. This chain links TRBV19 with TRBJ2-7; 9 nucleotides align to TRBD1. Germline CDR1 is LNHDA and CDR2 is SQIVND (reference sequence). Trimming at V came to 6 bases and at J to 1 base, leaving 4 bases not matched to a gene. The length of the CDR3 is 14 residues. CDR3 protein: CASSSDRGSYEQYF. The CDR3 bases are TGTGCCAGTAGCTCGGACAGGGGTTCCTACGAGCAGTACTTC.

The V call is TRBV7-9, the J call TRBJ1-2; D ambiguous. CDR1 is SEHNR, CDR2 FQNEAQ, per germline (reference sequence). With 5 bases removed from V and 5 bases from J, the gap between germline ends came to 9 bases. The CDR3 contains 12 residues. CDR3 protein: CASSAYNYGYTF. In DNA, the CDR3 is TGTGCCAGCAGCGCTTACAATTATGGCTACACCTTC.

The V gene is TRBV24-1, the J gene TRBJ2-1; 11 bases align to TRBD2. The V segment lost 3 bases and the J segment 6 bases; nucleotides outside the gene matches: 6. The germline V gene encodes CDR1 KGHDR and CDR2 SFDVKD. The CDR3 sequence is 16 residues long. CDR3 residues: CATSDASSGRFNEQFF. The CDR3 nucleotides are TGTGCCACCAGTGATGCCTCTAGCGGGAGGTTCAATGAGCAGTTCTTC.

The CDR3 nucleotides are TGTGCCAGCAGCTTGGGGGGACGACAGGGAATCGGAAACACCATATATTTT. Translation gives CASSLGGRQGIGNTIYF. The chain couples TRBV5-4 to TRBJ1-3; 7 bases are shared with TRBD1. The CDR3 is made up of 17 amino acids. J gave up 4 bases and V 0 bases, and 10 bases lay outside the gene matches. CDR1 SGHNT and CDR2 YYREEE come from the germline V gene (reference sequence).

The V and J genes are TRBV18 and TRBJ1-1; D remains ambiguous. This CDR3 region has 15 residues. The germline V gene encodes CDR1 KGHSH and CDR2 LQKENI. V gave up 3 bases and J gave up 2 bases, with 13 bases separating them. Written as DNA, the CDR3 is TGTGCCAGCTCACCTCAGGCTGATCGAAACACTGAAGCTTTCTTT. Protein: CASSPQADRNTEAFF.

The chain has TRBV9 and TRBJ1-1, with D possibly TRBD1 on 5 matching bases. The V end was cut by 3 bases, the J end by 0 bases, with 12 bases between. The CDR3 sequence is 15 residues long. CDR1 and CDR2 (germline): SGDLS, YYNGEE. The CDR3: CASSESQGMNTEAFF. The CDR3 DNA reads TGTGCCAGCAGCGAGAGCCAGGGAATGAACACTGAAGCTTTCTTT.

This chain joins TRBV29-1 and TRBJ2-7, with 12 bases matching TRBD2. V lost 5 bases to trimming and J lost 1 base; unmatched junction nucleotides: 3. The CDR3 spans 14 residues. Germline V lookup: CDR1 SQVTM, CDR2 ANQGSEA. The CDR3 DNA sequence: TGCAGCGTTTTTGGACTAGCGGGATCCTACGAGCAGTACTTC. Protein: CSVFGLAGSYEQYF.

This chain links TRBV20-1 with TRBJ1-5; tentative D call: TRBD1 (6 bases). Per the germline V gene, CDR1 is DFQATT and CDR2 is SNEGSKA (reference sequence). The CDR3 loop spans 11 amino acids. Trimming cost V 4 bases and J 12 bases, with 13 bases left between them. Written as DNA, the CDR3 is TGCAGTGCTACCGGGGGGGGCGACCAGCATTTT. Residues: CSATGGGDQHF.

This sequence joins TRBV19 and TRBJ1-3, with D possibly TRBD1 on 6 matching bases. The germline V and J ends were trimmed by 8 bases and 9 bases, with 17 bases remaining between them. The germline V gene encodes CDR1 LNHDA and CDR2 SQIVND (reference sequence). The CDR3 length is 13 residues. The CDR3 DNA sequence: TGTGCCAGTTCACAGGGATACGGTTTCACCATATATTTT. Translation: CASSQGYGFTIYF.

The CDR3 is CASSKGQDYSYEQYF. The CDR3 region has the DNA TGTGCCAGTAGTAAGGGACAGGACTACTCCTACGAGCAGTACTTC. The rearrangement uses TRBV19 and TRBJ2-7; 8 nucleotides agree with TRBD1. Germline assignment: CDR1 LNHDA and CDR2 SQIVND (reference sequence). The CDR3 sequence is 15 residues long. After removal of 4 bases from V and 0 bases from J, the junction contained 5 bases not matched to a gene.

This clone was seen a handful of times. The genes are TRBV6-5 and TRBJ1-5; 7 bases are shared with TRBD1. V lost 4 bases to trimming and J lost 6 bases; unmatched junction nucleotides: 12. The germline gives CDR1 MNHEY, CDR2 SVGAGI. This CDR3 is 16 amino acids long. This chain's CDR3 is CASSSMDRIGSQPQHF. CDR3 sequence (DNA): TGTGCCAGCAGTTCTATGGACAGGATCGGGTCTCAGCCCCAGCATTTT.

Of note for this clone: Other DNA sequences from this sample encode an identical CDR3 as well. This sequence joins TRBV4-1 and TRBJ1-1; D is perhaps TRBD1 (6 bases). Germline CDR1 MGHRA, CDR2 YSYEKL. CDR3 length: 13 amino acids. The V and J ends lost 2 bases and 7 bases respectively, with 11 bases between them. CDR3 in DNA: TGCGCCAGCAGCCAACTACCGACAGGTGAAGCTTTCTTT. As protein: CASSQLPTGEAFF.

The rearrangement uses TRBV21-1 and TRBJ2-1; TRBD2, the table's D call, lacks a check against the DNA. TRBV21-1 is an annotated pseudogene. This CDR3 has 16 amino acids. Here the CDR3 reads CASSKAQREGRGEQFF. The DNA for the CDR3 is TGTGCCAGCAGCAAAGCTCAGCGGGAGGGCCGTGGTGAGCAGTTCTTC.

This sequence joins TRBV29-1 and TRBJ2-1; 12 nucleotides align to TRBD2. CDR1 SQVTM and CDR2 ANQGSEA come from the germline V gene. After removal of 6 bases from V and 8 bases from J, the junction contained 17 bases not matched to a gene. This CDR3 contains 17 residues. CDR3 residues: CSVGPPTSGRRRYEQFF. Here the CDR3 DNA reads TGCAGCGTCGGACCGCCCACTAGCGGGAGGCGCCGGTATGAGCAGTTCTTC.

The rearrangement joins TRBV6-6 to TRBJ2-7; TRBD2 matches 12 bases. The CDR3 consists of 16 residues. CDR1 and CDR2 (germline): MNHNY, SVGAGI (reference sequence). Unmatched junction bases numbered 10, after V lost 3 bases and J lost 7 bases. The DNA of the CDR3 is TGTGCCAGCAGTTATACTCTAGCGGGAGGGCCGGGAGAGCAGTACTTC. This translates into CASSYTLAGGPGEQYF.

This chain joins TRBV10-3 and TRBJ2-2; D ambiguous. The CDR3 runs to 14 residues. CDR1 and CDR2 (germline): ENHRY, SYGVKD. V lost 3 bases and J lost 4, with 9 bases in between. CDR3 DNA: TGTGCCATCAGTGAATCAGGATTCACCGGGGAGCTGTTTTTT. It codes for CAISESGFTGELFF.

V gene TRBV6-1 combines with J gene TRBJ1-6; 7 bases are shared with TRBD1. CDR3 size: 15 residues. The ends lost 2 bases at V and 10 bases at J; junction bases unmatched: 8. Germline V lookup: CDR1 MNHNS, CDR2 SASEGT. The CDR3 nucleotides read TGTGCCAGCAGTGAATATAAAGGGGGCCAGTCACCCCTCCACTTT. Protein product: CASSEYKGGQSPLHF.

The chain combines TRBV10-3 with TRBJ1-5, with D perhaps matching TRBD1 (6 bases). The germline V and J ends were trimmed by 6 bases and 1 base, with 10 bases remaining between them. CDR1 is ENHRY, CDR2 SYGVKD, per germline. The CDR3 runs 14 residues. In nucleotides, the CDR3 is TGTGCCATCAGCTCCGACAGGAGCAATCAGCCCCAGCATTTT. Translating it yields CAISSDRSNQPQHF.